These 15 T cell receptor beta chains were sequenced from one sample in a study of CD8 T cells in Susac syndrome. When the RNA was reverse transcribed, random hexamers were used with an input of roughly 0.45 to 1 ug. TCRdb re-analysed the immunoSEQ multiplex PCR reads in MiXCR, keeping a single row per CDR3 protein. The sample holds about 190,000 distinct CDR3 sequences; 95% are singletons and the top ten take roughly 0.098%. Sequenced sample: CD4+ T cells from PBMCs. Receptors originate from a human donor with Susac syndrome.

The chain is built from TRBV6-6 and TRBJ2-5, with 8 bases matching TRBD2. V lost 2 bases to trimming and J lost 3 bases; unmatched junction nucleotides: 8. The CDR3 is made up of 16 amino acids. CDR1 and CDR2 (germline): MNHNY, SVGAGI (reference sequence). The CDR3 DNA sequence: TGTGCCAGCAGTTACCTCTGGGGCGGGGGGAAAGAGACCCAGTACTTC. Protein sequence: CASSYLWGGGKETQYF.

The rearrangement uses TRBV12-3 or TRBV12-4 and TRBJ2-1, with 14 bases that match TRBD2. Losses at the gene ends were 6 bases for V and 8 bases for J; bases not matched to a gene: 6. This CDR3 comprises 15 residues. CDR3 DNA: TGTGCCAGCAGACGGACTAGCGGGGGGCTCTATGAGCAGTTCTTC. Encoded protein: CASRRTSGGLYEQFF.

The J gene is TRBJ2-5, the V gene TRBV7-9, with D hard to call. The V end was cut by 2 bases, the J end by 9 bases, with 7 bases between. The CDR3 is 11 amino acids. CDR1 and CDR2 from the germline V gene are SEHNR and FQNEAQ (reference sequence). The CDR3 here is CASSLTLSQYF. The DNA for the CDR3 is TGTGCCAGCAGCTTAACATTGTCCCAGTACTTC.

The chain employs TRBV20-1 and TRBJ2-5, with D perhaps being TRBD1 or TRBD2 (5 bases each). CDR1 is DFQATT, CDR2 SNEGSKA, per germline (reference sequence). The CDR3 extends over 12 amino acids. V lost 5 bases to trimming and J lost 5 bases, with 12 bases between them. The CDR3 nucleotides are TGCAGTGCTGGGACCGCGGATGAGACCCAGTACTTC. This translates into CSAGTADETQYF.

The chain has TRBV9 and TRBJ2-5; D is perhaps TRBD2 (5 bases). Germline CDR1 SGDLS, CDR2 YYNGEE. The V and J ends lost 0 bases and 5 bases respectively, with 14 bases between them. This CDR3 spans 15 amino acids. In nucleotides, the CDR3 is TGTGCCAGCAGCGTAGATATGGGAGCTGGGGAGACCCAGTACTTC. This sequence encodes CASSVDMGAGETQYF.

The rearrangement uses TRBV5-1 and TRBJ1-1; the D gene is possibly TRBD1 (5 bases). The ends were cut back, 4 bases at V and 4 bases at J, with 14 bases in the middle. This CDR3 comprises 14 residues. In germline, CDR1 is SGHRS, CDR2 YFSETQ. CDR3 region: CASSQTVGGTEAFF. In DNA, the CDR3 is TGCGCCAGCAGCCAGACAGTGGGCGGCACTGAAGCTTTCTTT.

The chain uses TRBV5-6 and TRBJ2-6; no clear D. The CDR3 has 13 amino acids. Trimming left V 6 bases short and J 0 bases short, with 4 bases between. Germline lookup yields CDR1 SGHDT and CDR2 YYEEEE. CDR3 DNA sequence: TGTGCCAGCATCTACTCTGGGGCCAACGTCCTGACTTTC. Translating it yields CASIYSGANVLTF. Variable domain in full (rest from reference TRBV5-6 and TRBJ2-6): DAGVTQSPTHLIKTRGQQVTLRCSPKSGHDTVSWYQQALGQGPQFIFQYYEEEERQRGNFPDRFSGHQFPNYSSELNVNALLLGDSALYLCASIYSGANVLTFGAGSRLTVL.

The rearrangement uses TRBV4-1 and TRBJ1-2, with D unresolved. Germline CDR1 and CDR2: MGHRA and YSYEKL. The CDR3 totals 15 residues. V was pared by 0 bases and J by 2 bases, with 10 bases between. The CDR3 DNA reads TGCGCCAGCAGCCAAGAACCTAGCAGCAACTATGGCTACACCTTC. Amino acids: CASSQEPSSNYGYTF.

The gene calls are TRBV7-3 and TRBJ2-3, with 12 bases identical to TRBD2. V lost 1 base and J lost 5; bases outside the gene matches: 4. Germline lookup yields CDR1 SGHTA and CDR2 FQGTGA. The CDR3 covers 16 residues. Here the CDR3 DNA reads TGTGCCAGCAGCTTAATGCTAGCGGGGGGGCAAGATACGCAGTATTTT. This sequence encodes CASSLMLAGGQDTQYF.

This clonotype appeared once. This chain joins TRBV7-3 and TRBJ2-1; D is possibly TRBD1 (6 bases). Trimming stripped 2 bases from V and 8 bases from J, with 16 bases between. Per the germline V gene, CDR1 is SGHTA and CDR2 is FQGTGA. This CDR3 comprises 15 residues. CDR3 DNA sequence: TGTGCCAGCAGCTTAGGCAGGGGCAGGTCGGATGAGCAGTTCTTC. It specifies CASSLGRGRSDEQFF.

The chain is built from TRBV5-4 and TRBJ2-1, with 12 bases lining up with TRBD2. In germline, CDR1 is SGHNT, CDR2 YYREEE (reference sequence). Trimming at V came to 2 bases and at J to 3 bases, leaving 0 bases not matched to a gene. The CDR3 totals 15 residues. The CDR3 DNA sequence: TGTGCCAGCAGCTTACTAGCGGGGGGCTACAATGAGCAGTTCTTC. This encodes CASSLLAGGYNEQFF.

The chain has TRBV30 and TRBJ2-4; D is undetermined. This CDR3 is 14 amino acids long. V lost 3 bases and J 0 bases, leaving 9 bases between the germline ends. Per the germline V gene, CDR1 is GTSNPN and CDR2 is SVGIG (reference sequence). The CDR3 region has the DNA TGTGCCTGGAGCCATAAGGGAGCCAAAAACATTCAGTACTTC. Protein sequence: CAWSHKGAKNIQYF.

This chain links TRBV29-1 with TRBJ1-1; unclear D gene. The CDR3 covers 11 residues. The germline V gene encodes CDR1 SQVTM and CDR2 ANQGSEA. V was clipped by 7 bases and J by 11 bases, with 17 bases between them. The CDR3 nucleotides read TGCAGCGCCCTGGGAGCGGTGGGGGCTTTCTTT. Its translation: CSALGAVGAFF. Looking up the rest from reference TRBV29-1 and TRBJ1-1 gives the full variable domain: SAVISQKPSRDICQRGTSLTIQCQVDSQVTMMFWYRQQPGQSLTLIATANQGSEATYESGFVIDKFPISRPNLTFSTLTVSNMSPEDSSIYLCSALGAVGAFFGQGTRLTVV.

The chain carries TRBV12-3 or TRBV12-4 and TRBJ1-2, with D unresolved. This CDR3 spans 12 amino acids. The germline V and J ends were trimmed by 6 bases and 8 bases, with 13 bases remaining between them. The CDR3 sequence: CASRTNLGGYTF. CDR3 nucleotide sequence: TGTGCCAGCAGGACGAACTTAGGAGGCTACACCTTC.

The chain couples TRBV12-3 or TRBV12-4 to TRBJ1-1; D ambiguous. This CDR3 region has 15 residues. V was cut by 3 bases and J by 1 base, with 12 bases left in between. CDR3 loop: CASSFPGSRNTEAFF. The DNA of the CDR3 is TGTGCCAGCAGTTTTCCCGGAAGTAGGAACACTGAAGCTTTCTTT.